Detailed here is one T cell receptor (beta chain). What it recognizes is unknown. The data are from a study of cytomegalovirus exposure and HLA in healthy donors. The protocol was immunoSEQ multiplex PCR, while the TCRdb copy is restricted to in-frame clones and leaves out a portion. The sample records around 150,000 clones, roughly nine tenths being singletons. Study-level results: There were some public TCRs occurring in many donors, but most TCR sequences were rare. According to a later analysis, TCR clusters from the first cohort tended to co-occur in the 90 to 150 validation repertoires. In vitro data verified a few CMV-associated chains as specific for CMV antigens.

A roughly 120-subject validation cohort, separate from the roughly 670-subject first cohort, supplied the donors. In germline, CDR1 is SGHDT, CDR2 YYEEEE. This CDR3 has 14 amino acids. V shed 4 bases and J shed 5 bases, with 15 bases lying between them. The sample was PBMCs. V usage is TRBV5-6 and J usage is TRBJ2-5; D gene ambiguous. The clonotype originates from a woman younger than 45 in good health and CMV-seronegative. The CDR3 DNA reads as TGTGCCAGCAGCACCTTGAAAAACGGGGAGACCCAGTACTTC. Translation gives CASSTLKNGETQYF.